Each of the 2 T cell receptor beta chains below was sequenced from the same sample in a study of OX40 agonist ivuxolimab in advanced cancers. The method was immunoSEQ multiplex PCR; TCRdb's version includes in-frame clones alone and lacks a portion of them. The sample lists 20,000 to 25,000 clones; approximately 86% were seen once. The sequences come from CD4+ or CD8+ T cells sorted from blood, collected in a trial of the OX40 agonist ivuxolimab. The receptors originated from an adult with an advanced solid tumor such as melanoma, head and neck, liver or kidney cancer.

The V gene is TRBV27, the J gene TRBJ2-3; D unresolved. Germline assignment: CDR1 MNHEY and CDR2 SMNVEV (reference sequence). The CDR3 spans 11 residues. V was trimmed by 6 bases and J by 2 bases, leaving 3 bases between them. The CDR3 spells CASRFTDTQYF. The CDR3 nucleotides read TGTGCCAGCAGATTCACAGATACGCAGTATTTT.

DNA of the CDR3: TGCAGCGTTGATGGCGGTCAGCAGACCCAGTACTTC. Protein sequence: CSVDGGQQTQYF. The chain is built from TRBV29-1 and TRBJ2-5; D uncertain. This CDR3 has 12 residues. CDR1 and CDR2 (germline): SQVTM, ANQGSEA. The V end was cut by 3 bases, the J end by 6 bases, with 11 bases between.